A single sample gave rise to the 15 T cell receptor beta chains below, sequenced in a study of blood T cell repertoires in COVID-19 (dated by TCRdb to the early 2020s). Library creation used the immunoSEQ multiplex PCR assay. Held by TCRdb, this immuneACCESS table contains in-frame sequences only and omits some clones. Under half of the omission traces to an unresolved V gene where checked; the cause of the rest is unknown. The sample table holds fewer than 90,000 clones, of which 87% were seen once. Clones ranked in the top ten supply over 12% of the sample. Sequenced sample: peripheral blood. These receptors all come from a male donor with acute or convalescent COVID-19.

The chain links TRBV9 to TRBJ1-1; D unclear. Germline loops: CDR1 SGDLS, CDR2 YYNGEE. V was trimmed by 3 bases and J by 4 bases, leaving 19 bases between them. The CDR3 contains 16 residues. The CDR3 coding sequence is TGTGCCAGCAGCGAGGACCCCGCCGGGGTGGGCACTGAAGCTTTCTTT. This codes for CASSEDPAGVGTEAFF.

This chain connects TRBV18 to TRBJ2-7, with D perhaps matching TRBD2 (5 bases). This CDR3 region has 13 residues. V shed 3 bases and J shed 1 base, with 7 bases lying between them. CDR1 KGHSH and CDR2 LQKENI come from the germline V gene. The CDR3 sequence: CASSPPGSYEQYF. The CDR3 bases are TGTGCCAGCTCACCCCCGGGGTCCTACGAGCAGTACTTC. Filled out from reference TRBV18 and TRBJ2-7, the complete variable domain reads NAGVMQNPRHLVRRRGQEARLRCSPMKGHSHVYWYRQLPEEGLKFMVYLQKENIIDESGMPKERFSAEFPKEGPSILRIQQVVRGDSAAYFCASSPPGSYEQYFGPGTRLTVT.

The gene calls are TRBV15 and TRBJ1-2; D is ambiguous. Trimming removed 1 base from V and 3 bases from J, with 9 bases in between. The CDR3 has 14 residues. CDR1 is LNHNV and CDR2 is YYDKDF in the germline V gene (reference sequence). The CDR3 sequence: CATSRAGGYYGYTF. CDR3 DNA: TGTGCCACCAGCAGAGCGGGAGGGTACTATGGCTACACCTTC.

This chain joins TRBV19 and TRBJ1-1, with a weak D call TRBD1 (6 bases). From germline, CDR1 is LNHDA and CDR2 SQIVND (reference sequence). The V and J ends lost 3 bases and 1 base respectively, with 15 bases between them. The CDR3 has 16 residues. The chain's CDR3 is CASSIGAGVGNTEAFF. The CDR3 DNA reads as TGTGCCAGTAGTATTGGAGCAGGGGTGGGGAACACTGAAGCTTTCTTT.

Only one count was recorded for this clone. CDR3 nucleotides: TGTGCCAGCAGACCTAGCGGGGGGCCCTACGAGCAGTACTTC. Its protein is CASRPSGGPYEQYF. V is TRBV7-2 and J is TRBJ2-7; TRBD2 aligns across 11 bases. Germline V gives CDR1 SGHTA, CDR2 FQGNSA. The CDR3 loop spans 14 amino acids. J gave up 2 bases and V 6 bases, and 3 bases lay outside the gene matches.

CDR3 sequence reads: CATRPASGGSYGYTF. The CDR3 DNA follows: TGTGCCACCAGACCGGCCTCAGGGGGCTCCTATGGCTACACCTTC. The rearrangement uses TRBV24-1 and TRBJ1-2; the match to TRBD1 covers 8 bases. The CDR3 extends over 15 amino acids. Unmatched junction bases numbered 10, after V lost 7 bases and J lost 4 bases. Germline-derived CDR1 and CDR2 are KGHDR and SFDVKD.

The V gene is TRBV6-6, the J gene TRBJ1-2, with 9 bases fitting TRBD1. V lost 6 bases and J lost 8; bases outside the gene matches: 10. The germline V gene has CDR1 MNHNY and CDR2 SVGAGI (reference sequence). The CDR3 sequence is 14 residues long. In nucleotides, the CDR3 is TGTGCCAGCAGCCACGGGACAGGGCTTAGGGGCTACACCTTC. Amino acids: CASSHGTGLRGYTF.

As DNA, the CDR3 is TGTGCCAGCAGCTACAACGGACAGGGGGAGAGGGAGCAGTACTTC. Its translation is CASSYNGQGEREQYF. This chain links TRBV6-5 with TRBJ2-7, with 10 bases matching TRBD1. The V segment lost 6 bases and the J segment 7 bases; nucleotides outside the gene matches: 12. The germline CDR1 and CDR2 sequences are MNHEY and SVGAGI. The CDR3 has 15 amino acids.

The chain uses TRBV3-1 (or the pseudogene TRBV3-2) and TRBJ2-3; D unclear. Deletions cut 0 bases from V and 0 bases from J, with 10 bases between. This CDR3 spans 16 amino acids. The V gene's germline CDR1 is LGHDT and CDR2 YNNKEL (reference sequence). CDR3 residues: CASSQEVRLSTDTQYF. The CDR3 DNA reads TGTGCCAGCAGCCAAGAGGTCAGATTAAGCACAGATACGCAGTATTTT.

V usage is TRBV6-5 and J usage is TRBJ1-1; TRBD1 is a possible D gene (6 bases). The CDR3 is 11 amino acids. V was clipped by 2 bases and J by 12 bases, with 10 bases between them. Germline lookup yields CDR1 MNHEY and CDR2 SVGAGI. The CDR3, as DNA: TGTGCCAGCAGTTACGGGGGGGCCCCTTTCTTT. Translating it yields CASSYGGAPFF.

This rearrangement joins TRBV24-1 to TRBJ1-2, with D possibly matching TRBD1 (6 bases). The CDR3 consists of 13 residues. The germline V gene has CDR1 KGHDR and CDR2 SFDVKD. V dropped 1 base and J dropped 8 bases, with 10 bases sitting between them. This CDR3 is CATSDFEQGGYTF. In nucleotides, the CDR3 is TGTGCCACCAGTGATTTCGAACAGGGCGGCTACACCTTC.

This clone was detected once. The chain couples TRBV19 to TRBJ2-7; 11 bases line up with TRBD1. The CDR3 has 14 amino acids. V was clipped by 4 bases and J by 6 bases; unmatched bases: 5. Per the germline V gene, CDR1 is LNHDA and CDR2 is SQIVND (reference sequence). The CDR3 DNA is TGTGCCAGTAGTACCACCGGGACAGGGGGCGAGCAGTACTTC. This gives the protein CASSTTGTGGEQYF.

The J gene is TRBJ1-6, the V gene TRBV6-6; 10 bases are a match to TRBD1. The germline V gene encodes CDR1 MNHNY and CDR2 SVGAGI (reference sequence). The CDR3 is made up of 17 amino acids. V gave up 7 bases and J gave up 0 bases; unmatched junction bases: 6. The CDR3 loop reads CASIRTGGTSYNSPLHF. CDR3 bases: TGTGCCAGCATTCGGACAGGGGGTACCTCCTATAATTCACCCCTCCACTTT.

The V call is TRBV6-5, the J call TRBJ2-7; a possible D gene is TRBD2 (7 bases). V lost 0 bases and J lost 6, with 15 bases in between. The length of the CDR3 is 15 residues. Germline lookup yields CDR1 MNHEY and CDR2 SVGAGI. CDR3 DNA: TGTGCCAGCAGTTACTCGATGGGGGGGGGCCTCGAGCAGTACTTC. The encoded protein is CASSYSMGGGLEQYF.

Written as DNA, the CDR3 is TGCAGCGTTGGGGGACAGTTCGGGGAGCTGTTTTTT. The encoded protein is CSVGGQFGELFF. The chain links TRBV29-1 to TRBJ2-2; 7 bases match TRBD1. Trimming cost V 4 bases and J 7 bases; bases outside gene matches: 3. Germline CDR1 is SQVTM and CDR2 is ANQGSEA. The CDR3 runs 12 residues.